Listed below are T cell receptor beta chains from one sample, sequenced in a study of cytomegalovirus exposure and HLA in healthy donors. The table came from immunoSEQ multiplex PCR; TCRdb's copy has only in-frame clones and leaves some out. Here the sample spans 120,000 to 150,000 clones, 65% to 85% being singletons. Sequencing was done on a sample of PBMCs. The receptors were sampled from a woman aged 40 to 49 in good health and CMV-seropositive. The conserved cysteine and the conserved F or W are not part of the CDR3 here.

v_call cdr3_length cdr3_aa
TRBV9 13 ASSPDHSSYNEQF
TRBV18 13 ASSPSTGSGNTIY
TRBV7-6 14 ASSPEWGVKLNEQF
TRBV5-1 12 ASSFRGNRYEQY
TRBV5-1 13 ASSLGGLGAYEQY
TRBV6-5 12 ASSSDRVNTEAF
TRBV6-1 11 ASRRASTDTQY
TRBV11-2 13 ASSSRQGGNEKLF
TRBV25-1 12 ASSERGGGGTQY
TRBV6-1 13 ASSEAGRRTDTQY
TRBV9 14 ASSVGDSRLGETQY
TRBV6-5 13 ASSYFSGVNYGYT
TRBV13 16 ASSSSPGTGGKYNEQF
TRBV11-2 13 ASSSLPSSGNTIY
TRBV12-5 12 ATGPGVSNEKLF
TRBV18 12 ASSPGLAGETQY
TRBV19 12 ASSPDRAKNIQY
TRBV6-6 12 ASSRGGPREKLF
TRBV5-1 14 ASSLGGGATNEKLF
TRBV5-4 11 ASSLQGAETQY
TRBV5-1 12 ASSLEKPSYGYT
TRBV7-9 11 ASSLGGGNEQF
TRBV7-6 11 ASSFAVGDTQY
TRBV7-3 13 ASSSGLAGADTQY
TRBV7-2 15 ASSLVGSRLSTDTQY
TRBV10-2 11 ASHRGGSYEQY
TRBV7-7 13 ASSLGTGFTDTQY
TRBV6-1 13 ASSRANGSNQPQH
TRBV18 14 ASSPSGTGRNYGYT
TRBV5-4 13 ASSLGRALSYEQY
TRBV6-5 10 ASSPDRGEAF
TRBV7-9 11 ASSSTQNTEAF
TRBV27 12 ASSLLGGARGAF
TRBV9 13 ARTISGRDTDTQY
TRBV11-2 14 ASSAGGGQSSDTQY
TRBV18 11 ASSTRRGGAAY
TRBV10-1 15 ASRSGTGGTMNTEAF
TRBV27 13 ASSSLAGAQETQY
TRBV2 10 ASSLQGYEQY
TRBV7-2 13 ASSLAGGSGDTQY
TRBV29-1 11 SVPGLADYEQY
TRBV6-1 13 ASSEGQGGNTEAF
TRBV7-5 13 VRSARDRSNTEAF
TRBV27 13 ASSLISKGANVLT
TRBV5-1 12 ASSSGRAWETQY
TRBV28 10 ASSVQQGGAF
TRBV5-1 14 ASSLGTAIPNSPLH
TRBV5-1 12 ASSFSDSGNTIY